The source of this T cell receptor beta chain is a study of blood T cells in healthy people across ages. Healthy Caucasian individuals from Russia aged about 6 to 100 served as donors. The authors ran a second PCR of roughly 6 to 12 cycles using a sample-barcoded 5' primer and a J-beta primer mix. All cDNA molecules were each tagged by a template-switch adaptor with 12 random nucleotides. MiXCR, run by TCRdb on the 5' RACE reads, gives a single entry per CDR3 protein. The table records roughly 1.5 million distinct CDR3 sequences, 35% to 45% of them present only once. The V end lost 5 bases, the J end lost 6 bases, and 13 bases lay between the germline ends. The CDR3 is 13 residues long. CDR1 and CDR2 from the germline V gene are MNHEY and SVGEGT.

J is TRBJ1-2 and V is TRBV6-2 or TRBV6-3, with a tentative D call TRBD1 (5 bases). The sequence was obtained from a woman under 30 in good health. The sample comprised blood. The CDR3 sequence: CASSRGGGDGYTF. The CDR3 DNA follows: TGTGCCAGCAGTCGCGGGGGTGGCGATGGCTACACCTTC.